This T cell receptor beta chain emerged from a study of blood T cell repertoires in COVID-19. The wider study: The analysed material was cDNA or gDNA that came from T cells, B-cell-depleted T cells, or PBMCs.

Per the study methods: The assay estimated nucleated cells by amplifying reference gene primers. Measured with immunoSEQ multiplex PCR; TCRdb has only the in-frame clones, and not every one. V, J and clone size are taken as reported in that table, and D and trimming were inferred from the DNA itself. This table has around 170,000 clones, around 80% appearing once. CDR1 MDHEN and CDR2 SYDVKM come from the germline V gene. V lost 3 bases to trimming and J lost 3 bases, with 6 bases between them. This CDR3 contains 13 residues. The TCR sequence derives from a man under 40 with active or convalescent COVID-19. Material for sequencing was peripheral blood. This chain connects TRBV28 to TRBJ1-5; unclear D gene. The CDR3 sequence: CASSFQINQPQHF. CDR3 in DNA: TGTGCCAGCAGTTTCCAGATCAATCAGCCCCAGCATTTT.